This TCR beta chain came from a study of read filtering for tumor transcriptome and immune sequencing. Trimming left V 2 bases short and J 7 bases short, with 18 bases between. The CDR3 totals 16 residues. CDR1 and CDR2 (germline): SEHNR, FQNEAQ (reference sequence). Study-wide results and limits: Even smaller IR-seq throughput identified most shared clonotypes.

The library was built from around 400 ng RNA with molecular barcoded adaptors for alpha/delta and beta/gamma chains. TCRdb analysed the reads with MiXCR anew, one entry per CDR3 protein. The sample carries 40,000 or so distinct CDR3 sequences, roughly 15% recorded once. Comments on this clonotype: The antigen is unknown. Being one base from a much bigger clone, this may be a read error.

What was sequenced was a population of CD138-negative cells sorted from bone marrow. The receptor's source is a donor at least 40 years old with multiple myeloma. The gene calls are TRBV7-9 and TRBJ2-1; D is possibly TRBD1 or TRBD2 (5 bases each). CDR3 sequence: CASSLLVVRWGNEQFF. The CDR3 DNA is TGTGCCAGCAGCTTATTGGTAGTAAGATGGGGGAATGAGCAGTTCTTC.